The 5 T cell receptor beta chains presented below share a single source sample, sequenced in a study of T cell changes during pregnancy in multiple sclerosis. Repertoires were generated with immunoSEQ multiplex PCR, while TCRdb's copy carries only in-frame clones and drops some. The table has around 43,000 clones, just over 90% seen once. Sequenced here: CD8+ T cells from peripheral blood mononuclear cells, sampled after pregnancy. These receptors all come from a female donor with multiple sclerosis, enrolled in a pregnancy study.

This chain links TRBV4-2 with TRBJ1-3, with D tentatively TRBD1 (5 bases). Germline CDR1 and CDR2: LGHNA and YNFKEQ. This CDR3 comprises 16 residues. V was pared by 0 bases and J by 3 bases, with 12 bases between. CDR3 region: CASSQDGGGIGNTIYF. For the CDR3, the DNA is TGTGCCAGCAGCCAAGATGGGGGGGGGATTGGAAACACCATATATTTT.

The chain recombines TRBV11-2 with TRBJ1-2, with 7 bases that match TRBD1. V was pared by 3 bases and J by 7 bases, with 14 bases of the junction left unmatched. Germline V CDR1 and CDR2: SGHAT, FQNNGV. The CDR3 has 16 amino acids. CDR3 bases: TGTGCCAGCAGCTTGACACCCGGGACAGCGATCGGTGGCTACACCTTC. Its protein is CASSLTPGTAIGGYTF.

J is TRBJ2-3 and V is TRBV5-4, with TRBD2 matching 10 bases. This CDR3 is built from 16 residues. V was pared by 4 bases and J by 2 bases, with 7 bases of the junction left unmatched. In germline, CDR1 is SGHNT, CDR2 YYREEE (reference sequence). Written as DNA, the CDR3 is TGTGCCAGCAGCCGTATAGCGGGGGGCCCCACAGATACGCAGTATTTT. The encoded protein is CASSRIAGGPTDTQYF.

The chain employs TRBV6-6 and TRBJ2-1, with D possibly matching TRBD2 (5 bases). This CDR3 region has 15 residues. V was trimmed by 4 bases and J by 0 bases, leaving 10 bases between them. The germline V gene has CDR1 MNHNY and CDR2 SVGAGI (reference sequence). The CDR3 loop reads CASSSPGDSYNEQFF. CDR3 coding DNA: TGTGCCAGCAGTTCCCCCGGGGACTCCTACAATGAGCAGTTCTTC.

This clone was picked up a small number of times. The gene calls are TRBV6-4 and TRBJ1-6; D remains unclear. Looked up from germline, CDR1 is MRHNA and CDR2 is SNTAGT. V was trimmed by 2 bases and J by 10 bases, leaving 6 bases between them. This CDR3 is built from 12 residues. The CDR3 bases are TGTGCCAGCAGTGACGGCGGATCACCCCTCCACTTT. It specifies CASSDGGSPLHF.